These 21 T cell receptor beta chains share one sample of origin, sequenced in a study of T cells after posttransplantation cyclophosphamide. Libraries were prepared by immunoSEQ multiplex PCR; TCRdb keeps only in-frame clonotypes and omits some of them. The data contain about 18,000 clones, roughly 85% of them singletons. The sequencing sample was made of memory CD4+ T cells sorted from blood. The source is a man aged 30-40 years in good health and a related stem cell transplant donor.

In its sample, this clone was seen a few times. The V call is TRBV7-3, the J call TRBJ2-3; weak D call: TRBD2 (5 bases). Per the germline V gene, CDR1 is SGHTA and CDR2 is FQGTGA. V dropped 5 bases and J dropped 0 bases, with 12 bases sitting between them. This CDR3 has 15 amino acids. This CDR3 reads CASSRMSGSTDTQYF. DNA of the CDR3: TGTGCCAGCAGCCGCATGTCGGGAAGCACAGATACGCAGTATTTT. Full variable domain (rest looked up from reference TRBV7-3 and TRBJ2-3): GAGVSQTPSNKVTEKGKYVELRCDPISGHTALYWYRQSLGQGPEFLIYFQGTGAADDSGLPNDRFFAVRPEGSVSTLKIQRTERGDSAVYLCASSRMSGSTDTQYFGPGTRLTVL.

The chain carries TRBV6-1 and TRBJ2-7; D ambiguous. The CDR3 sequence is 11 residues long. The V gene lost 7 bases and the J gene lost 5 bases, with 9 bases spanning the gap. The germline V gene has CDR1 MNHNS and CDR2 SASEGT. This CDR3 is CASTFLDEQYF. Here the CDR3 DNA reads TGTGCCAGCACTTTCTTAGACGAGCAGTACTTC.

The gene calls are TRBV2 and TRBJ1-2; D is possibly TRBD1 (6 bases). CDR1 and CDR2 (germline): SNHLY, FYNNEI. This CDR3 spans 15 amino acids. The ends were cut back, 6 bases at V and 4 bases at J, with 18 bases in the middle. CDR3 amino acids: CASSPSGGDLYGYTF. The CDR3 nucleotides read TGTGCCAGCAGCCCGAGTGGGGGCGACCTCTATGGCTACACCTTC.

This chain connects TRBV5-1 to TRBJ1-2; TRBD1 matches at 8 bases. This CDR3 spans 13 amino acids. The V and J ends lost 4 bases and 8 bases, in that order; junction bases with no gene match: 7. Germline V CDR1 and CDR2: SGHRS, YFSETQ. The CDR3 coding sequence is TGCGCCAGCAGCCCTTGGACAGGGTACGGCTACACCTTC. It codes for CASSPWTGYGYTF.

The genes are TRBV18 and TRBJ1-1; possible D gene TRBD1, 6 bases. The CDR3 contains 15 residues. Trimming shortened V by 3 bases and J by 5 bases, and 16 bases separated the two germline ends. The germline CDR1 and CDR2 sequences are KGHSH and LQKENI. The CDR3 DNA reads as TGTGCCAGCTCACCGCTCGGCTCAGGGGAAACTGAAGCTTTCTTT. This gives the protein CASSPLGSGETEAFF.

The V gene is TRBV29-1, the J gene TRBJ1-4; D may be TRBD1 (6 bases). The germline V and J ends were trimmed by 6 bases and 7 bases, with 15 bases remaining between them. This CDR3 has 13 amino acids. The germline gives CDR1 SQVTM, CDR2 ANQGSEA. The CDR3 coding sequence is TGCAGCGTCAAGACAGGTGGAGGTGAAAAACTGTTTTTT. It is translated as CSVKTGGGEKLFF.

The rearrangement uses TRBV5-1 and TRBJ1-1; 8 nucleotides align to TRBD1. The CDR3 consists of 16 residues. Losses at the gene ends were 4 bases for V and 0 bases for J; bases not matched to a gene: 8. CDR1 SGHRS and CDR2 YFSETQ come from the germline V gene. CDR3: CASSIRQGPLNTEAFF. For the CDR3, the DNA is TGCGCCAGCAGCATACGACAGGGGCCCCTGAACACTGAAGCTTTCTTT. The variable domain in full, completed from reference TRBV5-1 and TRBJ1-1, reads KAGVTQTPRYLIKTRGQQVTLSCSPISGHRSVSWYQQTPGQGLQFLFEYFSETQRNKGNFPGRFSGRQFSNSRSEMNVSTLELGDSALYLCASSIRQGPLNTEAFFGQGTRLTVV.

This clone has just a few counts. The CDR3: CASSIRSGFNTEAFF. The CDR3 DNA reads TGTGCCAGTAGTATTCGTTCGGGGTTTAACACTGAAGCTTTCTTT. V gene TRBV19 combines with J gene TRBJ1-1, with D unresolved. V shed 3 bases and J shed 2 bases, with 13 bases lying between them. The CDR3 spans 15 residues. From germline, CDR1 is LNHDA and CDR2 SQIVND (reference sequence).

The genes are TRBV2 and TRBJ1-3, with 7 bases lining up with TRBD1. Germline V gene data show CDR1 as SNHLY and CDR2 as FYNNEI. The CDR3 runs 14 residues. Unmatched junction bases numbered 4, after V lost 5 bases and J lost 3 bases. The DNA for the CDR3 is TGTGCCAGCAGTAGGGACAGAATTGGAAACACCATATATTTT. It translates to CASSRDRIGNTIYF.

The V call is TRBV19, the J call TRBJ1-2; D remains ambiguous. CDR1 is LNHDA, CDR2 SQIVND, per germline (reference sequence). V was trimmed by 8 bases and J by 2 bases, leaving 9 bases between them. CDR3 length: 12 residues. CDR3 DNA sequence: TGTGCCAGTTACACAGCAAACTATGGCTACACCTTC. Translated: CASYTANYGYTF.

This clone appeared a few times. The CDR3 region is CASSLLGGTEAFF. The CDR3 DNA follows: TGCGCCAGCAGCTTGTTAGGGGGCACTGAAGCTTTCTTT. The chain recombines TRBV5-1 with TRBJ1-1; a weak D match, TRBD1 (6 bases). Germline lookup yields CDR1 SGHRS and CDR2 YFSETQ. This CDR3 has 13 residues. The V end was cut by 1 base, the J end by 4 bases, with 8 bases between.

The V and J genes are TRBV5-1 and TRBJ2-3, with 8 bases lining up with TRBD2. The germline CDR1 and CDR2 sequences are SGHRS and YFSETQ. This CDR3 comprises 16 residues. Germline trimming cut 2 bases from V and 3 bases from J; bases unmatched to any gene: 8. CDR3 amino acids: CASSLWASGGTDTQYF. CDR3 DNA: TGCGCCAGCAGCTTATGGGCCAGCGGGGGAACAGATACGCAGTATTTT.

This chain connects TRBV27 to TRBJ2-5; weak D call: TRBD2 (6 bases). The length of the CDR3 is 13 residues. Per germline, CDR1 MNHEY and CDR2 SMNVEV (reference sequence). V lost 5 bases, J lost 3 bases, and 10 bases lay in between. CDR3 sequence: CASSPSGEETQYF. CDR3 bases: TGTGCCAGCAGTCCCTCGGGGGAAGAGACCCAGTACTTC.

This clone was observed once. This chain connects TRBV7-3 to TRBJ1-6; D not certain. CDR3 length: 14 residues. Trimming cost V 1 base and J 7 bases, with 8 bases left between them. Germline V CDR1 and CDR2: SGHTA, FQGTGA. In DNA form, the CDR3 reads TGTGCCAGCAGCTTAAGCGCCGGGAATTCACCCCTCCACTTT. Translation: CASSLSAGNSPLHF. The variable domain in full, completed from reference TRBV7-3 and TRBJ1-6, reads GAGVSQTPSNKVTEKGKYVELRCDPISGHTALYWYRQSLGQGPEFLIYFQGTGAADDSGLPNDRFFAVRPEGSVSTLKIQRTERGDSAVYLCASSLSAGNSPLHFGNGTRLTVT.

The chain joins TRBV9 to TRBJ2-2, with D tentatively TRBD2 (5 bases). Germline V CDR1 and CDR2: SGDLS, YYNGEE. Trimming shortened V by 8 bases and J by 0 bases, and 17 bases separated the two germline ends. The CDR3 has 16 residues. In DNA, the CDR3 is TGTGCCAGACCGCAAGAGGACTTTACGAACACCGGGGAGCTGTTTTTT. Encoded protein: CARPQEDFTNTGELFF.

The rearrangement links TRBV27 to TRBJ1-2; D remains unclear. The germline V gene has CDR1 MNHEY and CDR2 SMNVEV (reference sequence). V shed 3 bases and J shed 0 bases, with 11 bases lying between them. The CDR3 extends over 15 amino acids. In DNA, the CDR3 is TGTGCCAGCAGTTTGGGCCTACCGGCTAACTATGGCTACACCTTC. Residues: CASSLGLPANYGYTF.

The chain combines TRBV6-5 with TRBJ2-6; D is uncertain. The CDR3 runs 15 residues. The germline V gene has CDR1 MNHEY and CDR2 SVGAGI. Trimming stripped 6 bases from V and 4 bases from J, with 13 bases between. The chain's CDR3 is CASRPPRLGANVLTF. The CDR3 DNA is TGTGCCAGCAGACCCCCGAGGTTAGGGGCCAACGTCCTGACTTTC.

The V gene is TRBV11-2, the J gene TRBJ2-1; 9 nucleotides line up with TRBD1. The CDR3 consists of 15 residues. V was clipped by 1 base and J by 7 bases; unmatched bases: 5. Looked up from germline, CDR1 is SGHAT and CDR2 is FQNNGV. The CDR3 nucleotides read TGTGCCAGCAGCTTAGCTGGGACAGGGAGAAATGAGCAGTTCTTC. It specifies CASSLAGTGRNEQFF.

The J gene is TRBJ2-3, the V gene TRBV10-3; the D gene is possibly TRBD1 (6 bases). Trimming took off 7 bases at V and 2 bases at J, with 10 bases between the two ends. CDR1 is ENHRY and CDR2 is SYGVKD in the germline V gene. The CDR3 loop spans 13 amino acids. The CDR3 sequence is CAITSGVTDTQYF. The DNA for the CDR3 is TGTGCCATCACTTCAGGGGTCACAGATACGCAGTATTTT.

The J gene is TRBJ1-3, the V gene TRBV18; D remains ambiguous. The CDR3 is made up of 16 amino acids. From germline, CDR1 is KGHSH and CDR2 LQKENI. V was shortened by 0 bases and J by 0 bases, with 9 bases between the two germline ends. CDR3 DNA: TGTGCCAGCTCACCACCGGGAGCCTCCTCTGGAAACACCATATATTTT. It encodes CASSPPGASSGNTIYF. Filled out from reference TRBV18 and TRBJ1-3, the complete variable domain reads NAGVMQNPRHLVRRRGQEARLRCSPMKGHSHVYWYRQLPEEGLKFMVYLQKENIIDESGMPKERFSAEFPKEGPSILRIQQVVRGDSAAYFCASSPPGASSGNTIYFGEGSWLTVV.

The chain uses TRBV6-5 and TRBJ1-5, with 8 bases lining up with TRBD1. Germline CDR1 MNHEY, CDR2 SVGAGI. The junction had 5 bases not matched to a gene; V was cut back by 5 bases and J by 5 bases. The length of the CDR3 is 14 residues. The CDR3 reads CASSPRQGYQPQHF. The CDR3 DNA is TGTGCCAGCAGTCCAAGACAGGGGTATCAGCCCCAGCATTTT.